These 9 T cell receptor beta chains came from one sample sequenced in a study of OX40 agonist ivuxolimab in advanced cancers. The table came from immunoSEQ multiplex PCR; TCRdb's copy has only in-frame clones and leaves some out. The data contain 70,000 or so clones, about 86% of them singletons. The sequences come from CD4+ or CD8+ T cells sorted from blood, collected in a trial of the OX40 agonist ivuxolimab. These receptors originate from an adult with an advanced solid tumor such as melanoma, head and neck, liver or kidney cancer.

By frequency in the sample, this clone is medium-sized (0.01 to 0.1%). At one end the junction does not follow the germline gene, possibly because of a read error. The chain carries TRBV7-7 and TRBJ2-7; possibly TRBD1 for D (7 bases). This CDR3 is 12 amino acids long. The germline V gene encodes CDR1 SSHAT and CDR2 FNYEAQ (reference sequence). DNA for the CDR3: TGTGCTAGCAGCTTAGCAGGGGGGGAGCAGTACTTC. Protein: CASSLAGGEQYF.

A few counts support this clone. J is TRBJ2-1 and V is TRBV5-1; possibly TRBD1 for D (6 bases). In germline, CDR1 is SGHRS, CDR2 YFSETQ. This CDR3 region has 13 residues. V gave up 4 bases and J gave up 8 bases, with 13 bases separating them. The DNA for the CDR3 is TGCGCCAGCAGCCCAGGGGCGTTGGATGAGCAGTTCTTC. Translated: CASSPGALDEQFF.

A single count supports this clone. The chain uses TRBV29-1 and TRBJ2-1; TRBD1 agrees at 9 bases. In germline, CDR1 is SQVTM, CDR2 ANQGSEA. With 3 bases clipped from V and 1 base from J, the junction kept 10 bases outside the gene matches. The CDR3 runs to 17 residues. CDR3 amino acids: CSVEGGGQGFSYNEQFF. CDR3 bases: TGCAGCGTTGAGGGAGGGGGACAGGGATTTTCCTACAATGAGCAGTTCTTC.

The V and J genes are TRBV6-6 and TRBJ1-5; D is unclear. V gave up 0 bases and J gave up 1 base, with 7 bases separating them. The CDR3 runs 15 residues. Germline V gives CDR1 MNHNY, CDR2 SVGAGI (reference sequence). In nucleotides, the CDR3 is TGTGCCAGCAGTTACTCGAGAGTGAGCAATCAGCCCCAGCATTTT. This gives the protein CASSYSRVSNQPQHF.

This sequence joins TRBV4-2 and TRBJ2-5, with D possibly matching TRBD2 (6 bases). The CDR3 sequence is 14 residues long. V gave up 8 bases and J gave up 3 bases, with 16 bases separating them. Germline CDR1 and CDR2: LGHNA and YNFKEQ. The CDR3 DNA reads TGTGCCAGCTCGACCGGGACTGGAAAAGAGACCCAGTACTTC. Protein: CASSTGTGKETQYF.

The chain couples TRBV12-5 to TRBJ1-2; 7 nucleotides align to TRBD1. The ends lost 1 base at V and 2 bases at J; junction bases unmatched: 13. Germline loops: CDR1 LGHNT, CDR2 FRNRAP. This CDR3 is built from 18 residues. The CDR3: CASGLAEKSGTVNYGYTF. CDR3 nucleotides: TGTGCTAGTGGTTTGGCGGAGAAATCCGGGACAGTCAACTATGGCTACACCTTC.

V gene TRBV19 combines with J gene TRBJ2-7; the match to TRBD1 covers 7 bases. The CDR3 is 13 amino acids. J lost 4 bases, V lost 4 bases, and 4 bases had no gene match. Germline V gives CDR1 LNHDA, CDR2 SQIVND (reference sequence). CDR3 in amino acids: CASSRTGGYEQYF. The DNA for the CDR3 is TGTGCCAGTAGTAGGACAGGCGGTTACGAGCAGTACTTC.

This clone ranks as medium-sized. This chain joins TRBV7-8 and TRBJ1-2; 8 bases are shared with TRBD1. CDR1 and CDR2 from the germline V gene are SGHVS and FQNEAQ. The CDR3 contains 13 residues. J was trimmed by 5 bases and V by 1 base; bases with no gene match: 0. CDR3 DNA: TGTGCCAGCAGCTTAGGACAGGGGTATGGCTACACCTTC. Translation: CASSLGQGYGYTF.

The chain carries TRBV9 and TRBJ1-5; 7 nucleotides line up with TRBD1. The CDR3 runs to 16 residues. The V segment lost 5 bases and the J segment 2 bases; nucleotides outside the gene matches: 10. Germline CDR1 is SGDLS and CDR2 is YYNGEE. The CDR3 bases are TGTGCCAGCAGAGGACACAGGGGTAAGGGCAATCAGCCCCAGCATTTT. Protein product: CASRGHRGKGNQPQHF.